The present entry profiles one T cell receptor (beta chain) with its context. The antigen is not known. This CDR3 region has 15 residues. V lost 3 bases and J lost 2; bases outside the gene matches: 6. Germline V gene data show CDR1 as KGHSH and CDR2 as LQKENI. Repertoires were generated with immunoSEQ multiplex PCR, while TCRdb's copy carries only in-frame clones and drops some. In the table there are approximately 66,000 clones, about 87% of which are singletons. This sample was taken from a study of a mutant IDH1 vaccine in newly diagnosed glioma. In the study overall: Radiotherapy alone preceded vaccination by 4-6 weeks; alternatively, vaccination started with temozolomide cycles. Patients got radiotherapy, temozolomide, or both beforehand, and most got both.

Time point indicated: week 23, last vaccination. Doses consisted of 300 ug of mutant IDH1 20-mer peptide each, paired with topical imiquimod. V and J are TRBV18 and TRBJ1-2; 7 bases agree with TRBD1. Sequencing used PBMCs, obtained from a glioma patient whose treatment included an IDH1 peptide vaccine. The source is a young man with glioma. The CDR3 here is CASSPPGQKNYGYTF. In DNA, the CDR3 is TGTGCCAGCTCACCCCCGGGACAGAAGAACTATGGCTACACCTTC.